This TCR beta chain was captured in a study of identical twins (TCRdb year 2016). Background on the whole study: TCR alpha and beta repertoires from monozygotic twins, unrelated adults of various ages and cord blood were deep-sequenced to test whether fetal clonotypes persist. To rule out contamination, replicate twin experiments were performed at different times with different library preparation protocols.

Findings and caveats that apply to the study as a whole: Invariant T cells such as MAIT and iNKT could partly confound zero-insertion analyses, though diverse VJ usage argued against this for most clonotypes. Because the same donors could not be followed over many years, conclusions were based on cross-sectional statistical analysis. In monozygotic twins, recombination models systematically underestimated out-of-frame TCR alpha sharing, but the models matched the sharing seen between unrelated individuals. Compared with coincidental sharing between unrelated individuals, an excess of low generation-probability sequences was observed among out-of-frame TCR alpha sequences shared between twins. Abundant cord blood beta clonotypes carried fewer insertions; young adult naive repertoires showed a weaker similar trend, while memory repertoires showed none. A weaker excess of twin sharing was found in beta out-of-frame sequences because the signal-to-noise ratio was lowered by fewer shared sequences.

This clonotype showed up many times. Its target antigen remains unknown. Base qualities are not at hand, and no much larger clone is one base apart. All donors were healthy Caucasians. The twin cohort consisted of three pairs of female monozygotic twins, all aged roughly 18 to 29 years. Positive isolation kits from Invitrogen were used to isolate CD4+ and CD8+ T cell populations. The CDR3 runs 13 amino acids, cysteine and phenylalanine included. Only the CDR3 portion is preserved as DNA: 39 bases, with reading frame beginning at the first base. V is shortened by 5 bases, J by 2 bases, and the region joining them spans 10 bases. CDR1 and CDR2 were assigned from the germline V gene (reference sequence) as SEHNR and FQNEAQ. Receptor amplification or capture employed 5' RACE. The instrument given in TCRdb is Illumina HiSeq 2000. Template switching introduced a universal primer binding site; the final cDNA contained a unique molecular identifier, enabling accurate counting of TCR cDNA molecules. Specific primers in the conserved constant-segment region were used to synthesize first-strand cDNA for the TCR alpha and beta chains. To control for contamination, each cDNA library was double barcoded with a SMART-Mk sample barcode plus Illumina barcodes. TruSeq adapter sequences and Illumina sample barcodes were added in two successive PCR steps. The TCR alpha and beta cDNA libraries were sequenced on the Illumina HiSeq platform using custom primers. The authors' analysis ran thus. MiGEC was used to process raw reads and extract unique molecular identifiers, and MiXCR was used to find CDR3 positions. For each individual, recombination models were inferred using an EM algorithm with the repgenHMM and IGoR tools. The tcR package in R was used for shared clonotype analysis, with sharing normalized by the product of cloneset sizes. To study raw recombination free of thymic and clonal selection effects, out-of-frame nonproductive sequences were analyzed. The raw public data were reprocessed by TCRdb itself: fastp quality trimming at Q25, MiXCR clonotype calling, in-frame beta chains only. Under each unique CDR3 protein, matching rows form one entry showing the most common genes and DNA. TCRdb, not the original authors, processed these V and J calls. Here the sample has approximately 530,000 distinct CDR3 sequences; 20% to 25% occur a single time. In total, the top ten clones hold 0.45% to 0.5% of the sample.

These data also featured in a second study, about yellow fever vaccine responses in identical twins. From the second report: According to the authors, in identical twins the way T cells responded to vaccination appeared partly convergent and partly personalized. In the study, vaccine-responding T cell clones were precisely tracked in identical twins.

The sample comprised CD4+ T cells sorted from blood. The chain is encoded by TRBV7-9 joined to TRBJ2-7; the D gene identity is not certain. The clonotype originates from a woman between 18 and 29 years old in good health. The nucleotide sequence is TGTGCCAGCAGCCCCAAGGGCCCCTACGAGCAGTACTTC. Its protein reads: CASSPKGPYEQYF.